The entry below gives a single TCR beta chain sequence along with its context. This record comes from a study of blood T cells in healthy people across ages. There were at least 5.5 micrograms of total RNA extracted from every sample. Combining a sample-barcoded 5' primer with a J-beta primer mix, a second PCR ran for roughly 6 to 12 cycles. TCRdb re-called the 5' RACE reads with MiXCR, one entry per CDR3 protein. The repertoire holds 850,000 to 950,000 distinct CDR3 sequences, about 30% seen once, with 17% in the top ten. Looked up from germline, CDR1 is SNHLY and CDR2 is FYNNEI. V lost 4 bases to trimming and J lost 6 bases; unmatched junction nucleotides: 13. This CDR3 contains 16 residues.

Input material: blood. This rearrangement joins TRBV2 to TRBJ2-3; 7 bases fit TRBD1. This clonotype was obtained from a woman over 75 in good health. CDR3 residues: CASSGRQAPRGDTQYF. The CDR3 DNA follows: TGTGCCAGCAGTGGTAGACAGGCACCCAGGGGGGATACGCAGTATTTT.